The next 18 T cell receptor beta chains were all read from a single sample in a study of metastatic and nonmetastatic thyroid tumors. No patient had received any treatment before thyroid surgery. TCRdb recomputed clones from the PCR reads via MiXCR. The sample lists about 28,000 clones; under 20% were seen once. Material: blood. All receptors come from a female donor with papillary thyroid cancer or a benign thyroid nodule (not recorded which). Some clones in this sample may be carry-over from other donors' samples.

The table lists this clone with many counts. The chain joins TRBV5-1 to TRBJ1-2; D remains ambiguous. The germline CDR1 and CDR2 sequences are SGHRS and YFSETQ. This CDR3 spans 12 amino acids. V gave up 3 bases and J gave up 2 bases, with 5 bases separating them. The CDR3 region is CASSWENYGYTF. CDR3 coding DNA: TGCGCCAGCAGCTGGGAGAACTATGGCTACACCTTC.

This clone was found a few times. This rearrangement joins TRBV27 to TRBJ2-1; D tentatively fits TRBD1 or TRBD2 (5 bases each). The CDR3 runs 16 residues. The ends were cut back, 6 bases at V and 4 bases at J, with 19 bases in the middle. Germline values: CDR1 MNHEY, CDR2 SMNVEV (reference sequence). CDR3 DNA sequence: TGTGCCAGCAGCCACCCGGGGCGGGCGACATACAATGAGCAGTTCTTC. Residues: CASSHPGRATYNEQFF.

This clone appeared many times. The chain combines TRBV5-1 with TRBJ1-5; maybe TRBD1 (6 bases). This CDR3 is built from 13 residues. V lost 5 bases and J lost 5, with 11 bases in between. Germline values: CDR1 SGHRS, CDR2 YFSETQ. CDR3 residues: CASRQGEDQPQHF. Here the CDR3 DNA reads TGCGCCAGCAGACAGGGAGAGGATCAGCCCCAGCATTTT.

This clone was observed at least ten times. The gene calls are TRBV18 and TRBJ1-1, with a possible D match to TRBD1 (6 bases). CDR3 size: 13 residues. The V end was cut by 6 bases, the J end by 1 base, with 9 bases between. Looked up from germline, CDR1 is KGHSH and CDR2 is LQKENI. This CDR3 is CASSKGGNTEAFF. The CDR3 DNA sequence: TGTGCCAGCTCTAAGGGGGGGAACACTGAAGCTTTCTTT.

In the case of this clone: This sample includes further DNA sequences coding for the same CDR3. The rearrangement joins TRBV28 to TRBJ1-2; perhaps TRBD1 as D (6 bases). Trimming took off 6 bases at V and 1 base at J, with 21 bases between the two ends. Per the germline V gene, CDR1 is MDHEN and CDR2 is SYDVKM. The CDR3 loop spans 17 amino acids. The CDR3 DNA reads TGTGCCAGCAGAGTCAACGGTTTTGGGGGACATAACTATGGCTACACCTTC. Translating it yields CASRVNGFGGHNYGYTF.

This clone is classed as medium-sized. CDR3 nucleotide sequence: TGTGCCAGCTGCACAGTGAACACCGGGGAGCTGTTTTTT. Translated: CASCTVNTGELFF. The chain carries TRBV27 and TRBJ2-2; D unresolved. The length of the CDR3 is 13 residues. Germline V gives CDR1 MNHEY, CDR2 SMNVEV (reference sequence). V was trimmed by 8 bases and J by 1 base, leaving 8 bases between them.

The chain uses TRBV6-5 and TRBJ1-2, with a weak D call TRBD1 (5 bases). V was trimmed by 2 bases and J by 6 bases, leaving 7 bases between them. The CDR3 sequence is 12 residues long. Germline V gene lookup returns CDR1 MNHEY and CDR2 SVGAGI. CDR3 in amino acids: CASSYRGNGYTF. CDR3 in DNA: TGTGCCAGCAGTTACCGGGGCAATGGCTACACCTTC.

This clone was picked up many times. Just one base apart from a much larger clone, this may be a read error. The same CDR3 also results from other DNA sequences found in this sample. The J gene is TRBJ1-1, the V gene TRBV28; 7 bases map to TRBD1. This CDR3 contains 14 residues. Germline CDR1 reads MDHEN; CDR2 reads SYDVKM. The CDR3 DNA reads TGTGCCAGCAGTTCCCTGACAGGGAGCACTGAGGCTTTCTTT. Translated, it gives CASSSLTGSTEAFF.

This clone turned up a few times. The CDR3 DNA is TGTGCCACCAGCAGCGCCCCTGTACAGGGGTACAATGAGCAGTTCTTC. Protein sequence: CATSSAPVQGYNEQFF. The rearrangement uses TRBV15 and TRBJ2-1, with 7 bases identical to TRBD1. CDR1 is LNHNV and CDR2 is YYDKDF in the germline V gene (reference sequence). CDR3 length: 16 residues. V was clipped by 3 bases and J by 4 bases; unmatched bases: 9.

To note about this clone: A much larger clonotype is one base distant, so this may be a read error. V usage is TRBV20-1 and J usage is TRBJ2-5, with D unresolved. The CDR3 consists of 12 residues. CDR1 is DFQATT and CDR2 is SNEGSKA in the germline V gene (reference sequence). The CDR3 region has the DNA TGCAGTGCTCGAACACCCCAAGAGGCCCAGTACTTC. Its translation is CSARTPQEAQYF.

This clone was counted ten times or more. The CDR3 protein is CASSHVRGGTEAFF. The DNA of the CDR3 is TGTGCCAGCAGCCACGTCAGGGGCGGCACTGAAGCTTTCTTT. V and J are TRBV3-1 and TRBJ1-1; tentatively, D is TRBD1 (6 bases). CDR1 and CDR2 from the germline V gene are LGHDT and YNNKEL (reference sequence). Trimming took 3 bases from V and 4 from J, leaving 12 bases between them. The CDR3 runs 14 residues.

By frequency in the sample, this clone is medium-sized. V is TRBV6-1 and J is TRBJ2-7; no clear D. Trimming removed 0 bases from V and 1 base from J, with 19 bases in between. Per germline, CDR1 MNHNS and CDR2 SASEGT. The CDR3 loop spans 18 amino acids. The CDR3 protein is CASSEALRVVVRSYEQYF. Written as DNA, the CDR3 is TGTGCCAGCAGTGAAGCGCTTCGGGTAGTTGTAAGGTCCTACGAGCAGTACTTC.

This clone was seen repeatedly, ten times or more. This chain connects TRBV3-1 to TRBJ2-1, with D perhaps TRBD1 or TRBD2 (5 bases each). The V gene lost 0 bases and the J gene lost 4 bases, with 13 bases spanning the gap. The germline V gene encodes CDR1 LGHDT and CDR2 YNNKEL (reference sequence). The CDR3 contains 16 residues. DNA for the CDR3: TGTGCCAGCAGCCAAGAGAACGGGGCTGGGTACAATGAGCAGTTCTTC. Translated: CASSQENGAGYNEQFF.

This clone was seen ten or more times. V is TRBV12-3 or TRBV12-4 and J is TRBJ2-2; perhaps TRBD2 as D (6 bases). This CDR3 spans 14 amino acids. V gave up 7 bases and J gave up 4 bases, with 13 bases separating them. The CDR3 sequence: CASNREYATGELFF. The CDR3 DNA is TGTGCCAGCAATCGGGAGTACGCCACCGGGGAGCTGTTTTTT.

The CDR3 sequence is CASSPTSGRGNEQFF. The CDR3 nucleotides read TGTGCCAGCTCACCGACTAGCGGGAGGGGGAATGAGCAGTTCTTC. The chain combines TRBV18 with TRBJ2-1, with 14 nucleotides matching TRBD2. The germline CDR1 and CDR2 sequences are KGHSH and LQKENI. This CDR3 region has 15 residues. V dropped 3 bases and J dropped 7; count of bases not matched to a gene: 2. The variable domain in full, with the rest retrieved from reference TRBV18 and TRBJ2-1, is NAGVMQNPRHLVRRRGQEARLRCSPMKGHSHVYWYRQLPEEGLKFMVYLQKENIIDESGMPKERFSAEFPKEGPSILRIQQVVRGDSAAYFCASSPTSGRGNEQFFGPGTRLTVL.

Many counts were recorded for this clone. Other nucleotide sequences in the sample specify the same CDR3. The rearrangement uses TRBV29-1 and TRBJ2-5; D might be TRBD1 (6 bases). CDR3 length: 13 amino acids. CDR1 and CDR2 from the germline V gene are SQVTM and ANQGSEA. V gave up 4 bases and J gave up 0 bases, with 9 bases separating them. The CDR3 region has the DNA TGCAGCGTTGGAGACAGGTACCAAGAGACCCAGTACTTC. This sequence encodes CSVGDRYQETQYF.

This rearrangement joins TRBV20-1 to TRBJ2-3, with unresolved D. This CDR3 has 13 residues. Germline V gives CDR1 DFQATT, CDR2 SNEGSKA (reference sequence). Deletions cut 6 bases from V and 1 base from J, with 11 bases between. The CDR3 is CSAAPLGTDTQYF. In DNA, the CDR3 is TGCAGTGCGGCCCCCCTCGGCACAGATACGCAGTATTTT.

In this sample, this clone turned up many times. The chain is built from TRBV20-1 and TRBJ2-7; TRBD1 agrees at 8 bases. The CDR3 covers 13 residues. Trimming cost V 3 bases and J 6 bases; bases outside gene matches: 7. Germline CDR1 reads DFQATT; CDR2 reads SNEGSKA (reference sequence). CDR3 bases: TGCAGTGCTAGTGGGACAGGACTACTCGAGCAGTACTTC. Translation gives CSASGTGLLEQYF.